This T cell receptor (beta chain) stems from a study of blood T cell repertoires in COVID-19. At the level of the study: Italy, Spain and the United States were the sources of the convalescent and acute COVID-19 samples. The analysed material was cDNA or gDNA that came from T cells, B-cell-depleted T cells, or PBMCs.

V lost 4 bases to trimming and J lost 4 bases; unmatched junction nucleotides: 2. The CDR3 length is 13 residues. Germline V gene data show CDR1 as LGHDT and CDR2 as YNNKEL (reference sequence). Authors' analysis steps: It was from reference gene primer amplification that nucleated cell counts were estimated. The assay was immunoSEQ multiplex PCR, and TCRdb's table has in-frame clones only and misses some. From that table come the V and J calls and clone size; the DNA was used to work out D and trimming. The data show around 250,000 clones, over 80% seen once. Sample: PBMCs or T cells enriched from blood (not recorded which). V gene TRBV3-1 (or the pseudogene TRBV3-2) combines with J gene TRBJ2-7; TRBD2 agrees at 9 bases. The receptor comes from a woman in her 30s with acute COVID-19. For the CDR3, the DNA is TGTGCCAGCAGCCTTAGCGGGAGTTACGAGCAGTACTTC. It translates to CASSLSGSYEQYF.